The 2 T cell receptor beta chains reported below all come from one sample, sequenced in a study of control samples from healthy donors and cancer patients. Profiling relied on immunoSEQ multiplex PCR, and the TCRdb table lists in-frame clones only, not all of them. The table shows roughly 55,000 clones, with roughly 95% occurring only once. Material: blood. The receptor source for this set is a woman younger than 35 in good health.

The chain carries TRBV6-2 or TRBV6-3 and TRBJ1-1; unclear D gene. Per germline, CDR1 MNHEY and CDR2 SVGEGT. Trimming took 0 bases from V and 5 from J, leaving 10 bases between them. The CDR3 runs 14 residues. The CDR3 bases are TGTGCCAGCAGTTACTCAGGATCGTGGACTGAAGCTTTCTTT. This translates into CASSYSGSWTEAFF.

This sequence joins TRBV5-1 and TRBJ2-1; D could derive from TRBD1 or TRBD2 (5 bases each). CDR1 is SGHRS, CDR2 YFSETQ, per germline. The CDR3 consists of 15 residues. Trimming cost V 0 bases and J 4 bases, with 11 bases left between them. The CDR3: CASSLAGGRYNEQFF. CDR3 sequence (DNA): TGCGCCAGCAGCTTGGCTGGGGGAAGGTACAATGAGCAGTTCTTC.